Below are 26 T cell receptor beta chains sequenced from a single sample in a study of tumor-infiltrating lymphocytes in primary liver carcinoma. In addition to blood RNA drawn from unsorted whole blood, germline DNA was extracted. Researchers generated TCR beta cDNA from about 530 ng of total RNA, relying on a constant-region primer. TCR beta libraries came from three nested multiplex PCR rounds using slightly modified ARM-PCR. Forward primers for TRBV1-TRBV30 and a C-beta reverse primer served the first two PCR rounds, at about 11 cycles each. TCRdb fed the multiplex PCR reads into MiXCR, producing one record per CDR3 protein. This sample has fewer than 350,000 distinct CDR3 sequences; less than 75% occur once, and the top ten carry roughly 9%. Sequencing was performed on peripheral blood. The receptor source for this set is a man aged 35-49 years with primary liver carcinoma and hepatitis B virus infection.

A few counts support this clonotype. This chain uses TRBV5-4 with TRBJ2-7, with D perhaps TRBD1 or TRBD2 (5 bases each). CDR3 length equals 14 residues. Germline V CDR1 and CDR2: SGHNT, YYREEE (reference sequence). V dropped 2 bases and J dropped 6 bases, with 15 bases sitting between them. The CDR3 region has the DNA TGTGCCAGCAGCTTCGAGGGGTCGGTACGCGAGCAGTACTTC. The encoded protein is CASSFEGSVREQYF.

The chain couples TRBV6-2 or TRBV6-3 to TRBJ2-3; D perhaps matches TRBD2 (6 bases). CDR1 and CDR2 (germline): MNHEY, SVGEGT. V lost 4 bases and J lost 8, with 16 bases in between. The CDR3 covers 14 residues. The CDR3 coding sequence is TGTGCCAGCAGTTCACCCGGGACTTCAGTTACGCAGTATTTT. Protein: CASSSPGTSVTQYF.

There are many counts of this clonotype. The chain carries TRBV6-5 and TRBJ1-5; D unresolved. Trimming pared 6 bases from V and 3 bases from J, leaving 12 bases between. CDR1 and CDR2 (germline): MNHEY, SVGAGI. This CDR3 region has 14 residues. CDR3 sequence: CASSPKGYNQPQHF. The CDR3 coding sequence is TGTGCCAGCAGCCCCAAAGGTTACAATCAGCCCCAGCATTTT.

Concerning this clonotype: Being one base from a much bigger clone, this may be a read error. This rearrangement joins TRBV6-1 to TRBJ2-1; 10 bases line up with TRBD1. CDR3 length: 15 amino acids. After removal of 6 bases from V and 9 bases from J, the junction contained 11 bases not matched to a gene. CDR1 and CDR2 (germline): MNHNS, SASEGT. In nucleotides, the CDR3 is TGTGCCAGCAGAGGGGACAGGGGCCCTTCTGGTGAGCAGTTCTTC. Translation gives CASRGDRGPSGEQFF.

In its sample, this clonotype was seen a few times. This chain connects TRBV28 to TRBJ2-3; the D is unclear. The CDR3 is made up of 14 amino acids. CDR1 MDHEN and CDR2 SYDVKM come from the germline V gene. Trimming cost V 3 bases and J 6 bases, with 13 bases left between them. The CDR3 is CASSFLPQGDTQYF. The CDR3 DNA reads TGTGCCAGCAGTTTTCTACCCCAAGGGGATACGCAGTATTTT. Combining the CDR3 with reference TRBV28 and TRBJ2-3 gives the whole variable domain DVKVTQSSRYLVKRTGEKVFLECVQDMDHENMFWYRQDPGLGLRLIYFSYDVKMKEKGDIPEGYSVSREKKERFSLILESASTNQTSMYLCASSFLPQGDTQYFGPGTRLTVL.

With regard to this clonotype: Compared with germline, one end of the junction differs, possibly owing to a read error. The J gene is TRBJ1-6, the V gene TRBV12-3 or TRBV12-4, with D unresolved. There are 12 residues in the CDR3. The CDR3: CASSINNSLLHF. DNA of the CDR3: TGTGCCAGCAGCATAAATAATTCACTCCTCCACTTT.

Note on this clonotype: The junction differs from germline at one of its ends, possibly a read error. V and J are TRBV5-1 and TRBJ2-5, with TRBD2 identical over 8 bases. The length of the CDR3 is 13 residues. Germline CDR1 SGHRS, CDR2 YFSETQ. The CDR3 here is CASSLTSEETQHF. The CDR3 coding sequence is TGCGCCAGCAGCCTGACTAGCGAAGAGACCCAGCACTTC.

This chain joins TRBV10-3 and TRBJ2-7, with D tentatively TRBD1 or TRBD2 (5 bases each). Germline loops: CDR1 ENHRY, CDR2 SYGVKD. CDR3 length: 14 amino acids. For the CDR3, the DNA is TGTGTCATTGCCGGGACGACGAGCTCCTACGAGCAGTACTTC. It is translated as CVIAGTTSSYEQYF.

This clonotype was counted at least ten times. The V and J genes are TRBV12-3 or TRBV12-4 and TRBJ2-1; D uncertain. V shed 1 base and J shed 5 bases, with 9 bases lying between them. The CDR3 covers 14 residues. CDR3 region: CASSLGSVDNEQFF. CDR3 in DNA: TGTGCCAGCAGTTTAGGCTCAGTTGACAATGAGCAGTTCTTC.

Points on this clonotype: Because it lacks the conserved phenylalanine or tryptophan at the end, this CDR3 is likely a read error. The genes are TRBV7-9 and TRBJ2-7; D is perhaps TRBD1 or TRBD2 (6 bases each). Trimming removed 1 base from V and 2 bases from J, with 9 bases in between. The CDR3 consists of 14 residues. Germline V lookup: CDR1 SEHNR, CDR2 FQNEAQ (reference sequence). The CDR3 nucleotides read TGTGCCAGCAGCTTAGGGAGGGGGGCCTACGAGCAGTACTCC. This codes for CASSLGRGAYEQYS.

The chain links TRBV20-1 to TRBJ2-3; 9 positions agree with TRBD2. The germline V gene encodes CDR1 DFQATT and CDR2 SNEGSKA (reference sequence). The CDR3 sequence is 16 residues long. The trim removed 3 bases at V and 2 bases at J, leaving 9 bases unmatched. In nucleotides, the CDR3 is TGCAGTGCTAGCACTGGGACTAGCCTTTTCACAGATACGCAGTATTTT. Translated, it gives CSASTGTSLFTDTQYF.

As to this clonotype: A much bigger clone sits one base away, suggesting this may be a read error. This rearrangement joins TRBV4-3 to TRBJ2-5; 8 bases line up with TRBD1. The germline CDR1 and CDR2 sequences are LGHNA and YSLEER. This CDR3 is built from 15 residues. The DNA of the CDR3 is TGCGTCAGCAGCCAAGAGCCAGGGGGCGTAGAGACCCAGTACTTC. Its translation: CVSSQEPGGVETQYF.

This chain joins TRBV5-6 and TRBJ2-1; 14 nucleotides line up with TRBD2. The V and J ends lost 3 bases and 0 bases, in that order; junction bases with no gene match: 8. Germline V gene data show CDR1 as SGHDT and CDR2 as YYEEEE. The CDR3 has 19 amino acids. The CDR3 sequence: CASSWGLAGVKGSYNEQFF. CDR3 nucleotide sequence: TGTGCCAGCAGCTGGGGACTAGCGGGAGTCAAGGGCTCCTACAATGAGCAGTTCTTC.

About this clonotype itself: Lacking the conserved final phenylalanine or tryptophan, this CDR3 likely reflects a read error. The chain links TRBV29-1 to TRBJ2-7; D is perhaps TRBD2 (5 bases). Trimming took off 4 bases at V and 5 bases at J, with 9 bases between the two ends. This CDR3 has 11 amino acids. The germline V gene has CDR1 SQVTM and CDR2 ANQGSEA. CDR3 bases: TGCAGCGTTGGGCCGGAGGACGAGCAGTACATC. It encodes CSVGPEDEQYI.

V gene TRBV30 combines with J gene TRBJ2-7; 14 nucleotides align to TRBD2. The CDR3 sequence is 15 residues long. Germline V CDR1 and CDR2: GTSNPN, SVGIG (reference sequence). Trimming cost V 5 bases and J 2 bases; bases outside gene matches: 5. CDR3 nucleotide sequence: TGTGCCTGGGGGGGACTAGCGGGAGATCCCTACGAGCAGTACTTC. Translating gives CAWGGLAGDPYEQYF.

A note on this clonotype: The CDR3 does not close with the conserved phenylalanine or tryptophan, likely indicating a read error. No DNA is shown, since the ends of the CDR3 on it are uncertain; the CDR3 is the one TCRdb lists. This chain connects TRBV6-6 to TRBJ1-1. The CDR3 region is 13 residues in length, termini included. The germline V gene encodes CDR1 MNHNY and CDR2 SVGAGI (reference sequence). This CDR3 reads CASTSLSNTEAFS.

Details on this clonotype: A read error may produce the germline difference seen at one junction end. V usage is TRBV12-3 or TRBV12-4 and J usage is TRBJ2-1; 8 bases match TRBD2. This CDR3 contains 17 residues. The CDR3 region is CTSRRVTGGLLENEQFF. DNA of the CDR3: TGTACCAGCAGGAGGGTGACGGGAGGGCTTTTAGAGAATGAACAATTCTTC.

This clonotype was seen many times. V and J are TRBV6-2 or TRBV6-3 and TRBJ2-2; 8 positions agree with TRBD1. V lost 5 bases to trimming and J lost 0 bases; unmatched junction nucleotides: 8. From germline, CDR1 is MNHEY and CDR2 SVGEGT. The CDR3 is 17 residues long. CDR3 sequence reads: CASSNHLQGANTGELFF. CDR3 DNA sequence: TGTGCCAGCAGTAACCATTTACAGGGGGCGAACACCGGGGAGCTGTTTTTT.

Only a few counts were recorded for this clonotype. The chain combines TRBV4-1 with TRBJ2-7; 7 bases match TRBD1. Per germline, CDR1 MGHRA and CDR2 YSYEKL. The V gene end was trimmed by 0 bases and the J gene end by 4 bases; junction bases not matched to a gene: 9. This CDR3 is 16 amino acids long. The CDR3 nucleotides are TGCGCCAGCAGCCAAGACCTGAACAGGGGTATTTACGAGCAGTACTTC. It yields the protein CASSQDLNRGIYEQYF.

In the case of this clonotype: This could be a read error, since a much larger clone is one nucleotide away. This rearrangement joins TRBV29-1 to TRBJ1-2, with D maybe TRBD1 (6 bases). V lost 6 bases and J 4 bases, leaving 12 bases between the germline ends. Germline CDR1 reads SQVTM; CDR2 reads ANQGSEA. The CDR3 sequence is 12 residues long. CDR3 in amino acids: CSVVDRLYGYTF. The CDR3 DNA sequence: TGCAGCGTCGTAGACAGGCTCTATGGCTACACCTTC.

With regard to this clonotype: One end of the junction is discordant with germline, which a read error may explain. The chain carries TRBV4-1 and TRBJ1-5, with 7 bases fitting TRBD1. CDR1 is MGHRA and CDR2 is YSYEKL in the germline V gene. This CDR3 is 15 amino acids long. CDR3 DNA sequence: TGCGCCAGCAGACAAGTAGGGACAGCCTCTGAGCCCCAGCATTTT. This sequence encodes CASRQVGTASEPQHF.

This chain joins TRBV2 and TRBJ1-6, with a possible D match to TRBD1 (6 bases). This CDR3 has 13 residues. The V end lost 4 bases, the J end lost 8 bases, and 9 bases lay between the germline ends. The germline CDR1 and CDR2 sequences are SNHLY and FYNNEI. The CDR3 loop is CASSGGRDSPLHF. CDR3 nucleotide sequence: TGTGCCAGCAGTGGGGGGCGGGATTCACCCCTCCACTTT.

About this clonotype: A much bigger clone sits one base away, suggesting this may be a read error. The chain uses TRBV6-1 and TRBJ1-1; D is uncertain. Germline CDR1 MNHNS, CDR2 SASEGT. The CDR3 sequence is 13 residues long. CDR3 region: CSSSDTLNTEAFF. CDR3 nucleotides: TGTTCCAGCAGTGACACCCTGAACACTGAAGCTTTCTTT.

The rearrangement uses TRBV7-3 and TRBJ1-5; perhaps TRBD1 as D (6 bases). V lost 4 bases, J lost 2 bases, and 21 bases lay in between. Germline V CDR1 and CDR2: SGHTA, FQGTGA. The CDR3 extends over 18 amino acids. The CDR3 region is CASSSRRPYRVGNQPQHF. CDR3 sequence (DNA): TGTGCCAGCAGCTCTCGAAGGCCCTACAGGGTTGGCAATCAGCCCCAGCATTTT.

Points on this clonotype: The junction departs from germline at one end; a sequencing error may be responsible. The chain uses TRBV12-3 or TRBV12-4 and TRBJ1-5; TRBD1 matches at 7 bases. CDR3 length equals 15 residues. For the CDR3, the DNA is TGTGTCAGCAGGCCCGGGACAGCTAGCAATCAGCCCCAGCATTTC. It encodes CVSRPGTASNQPQHF.

Only one count was recorded for this clonotype. Since no conserved phenylalanine or tryptophan closes the CDR3, a read error is the likely cause. The V gene is TRBV5-4, the J gene TRBJ2-2; 8 bases fit TRBD2. V trimming: 4 bases; J trimming: 1 base; junction bases outside the gene matches: 6. CDR1 is SGHNT and CDR2 is YYREEE in the germline V gene (reference sequence). This CDR3 spans 16 amino acids. The CDR3 DNA reads as TGTGCCAGCAGCCTGAGGAGCGGGGGGAACACCGGGGAGCTGTTTTCT. Translation gives CASSLRSGGNTGELFS.